Listed below are T cell receptor beta chains from one sample, sequenced in a study of shared clonotypes between healthy human individuals. TCRdb's copy holds only in-frame clones and misses some; the assay was immunoSEQ multiplex PCR. The sample consists of about 1 million clones, about 77% of them appearing once. The sequenced sample consisted of memory CD4+ T cells sorted from blood. These receptors were obtained from a man between 18 and 29 years old in good health. CDR3s include the opening cysteine and the closing phenylalanine or tryptophan. Fields, in order: clone size, D gene, V gene, J gene, CDR3 protein, CDR3 DNA. The D gene is left open where the match is weak. Some rows mark clone size as missing; the rest say once, few, many or name a class of expanded clone.

size: .
D: .
V: TRBV7-6
J: TRBJ1-4
CDR3: CASSLAIPPTNEKLFF
DNA: TGTGCCAGCAGCTTAGCGATCCCACCAACTAATGAAAAACTGTTTTTT

size: .
D: .
V: TRBV6-5
J: TRBJ1-1
CDR3: CASSPTLTVREAFF
DNA: TGTGCCAGCAGCCCCACTCTGACGGTTCGAGAAGCTTTCTTT

size: .
D: .
V: TRBV19
J: TRBJ2-6
CDR3: CASTLSSPSGANVLTF
DNA: TGTGCCAGTACCCTTAGCTCCCCCTCTGGGGCCAACGTCCTGACTTTC

size: .
D: .
V: TRBV6-1
J: TRBJ2-7
CDR3: CASSVVQSYEQYF
DNA: TGTGCCAGCAGTGTTGTACAATCCTACGAGCAGTACTTC

size: .
D: .
V: TRBV6-5
J: TRBJ1-5
CDR3: CASSYVGGRQPQHF
DNA: TGTGCCAGCAGTTATGTAGGGGGTCGTCAGCCCCAGCATTTT

size: once
D: .
V: TRBV7-2
J: TRBJ2-5
CDR3: CASSLGMAGETQYF
DNA: TGTGCCAGCAGCTTAGGTATGGCGGGAGAGACCCAGTACTTC

size: .
D: TRBD2
V: TRBV4-1
J: TRBJ2-5
CDR3: CASSQGFGRAGETQYF
DNA: TGCGCCAGCAGCCAAGGATTCGGGAGGGCCGGAGAGACCCAGTACTTC

size: .
D: .
V: TRBV5-1
J: TRBJ2-7
CDR3: CASNALQGGEQYF
DNA: TGCGCCAGCAATGCGTTGCAGGGTGGCGAGCAGTACTTC

size: .
D: .
V: TRBV5-4
J: TRBJ1-1
CDR3: CASSPGGQSTEAFF
DNA: TGTGCCAGCAGCCCGGGCGGGCAGTCCACTGAAGCTTTCTTT

size: .
D: .
V: TRBV7-9
J: TRBJ2-2
CDR3: CASSARQGYGELFF
DNA: TGTGCCAGCAGCGCCCGCCAGGGCTACGGGGAGCTGTTTTTT

size: few
D: .
V: TRBV15
J: TRBJ2-7
CDR3: CATSREGGAREQYF
DNA: TGTGCCACCAGCAGAGAGGGGGGCGCTCGGGAGCAGTACTTC

size: .
D: TRBD1
V: TRBV18
J: TRBJ1-2
CDR3: CASSLRQGNYGYTF
DNA: TGTGCCAGCTCACTGCGACAGGGGAACTATGGCTACACCTTC

size: many
D: TRBD1
V: TRBV4-2
J: TRBJ1-1
CDR3: CASSPETGGRNTEAFF
DNA: TGTGCCAGCAGTCCAGAGACAGGGGGTCGGAACACTGAAGCTTTCTTT

size: .
D: .
V: TRBV5-1
J: TRBJ1-2
CDR3: CASSSDTDSSLLSF
DNA: TGCGCCAGCAGCTCTGACACCGATAGTTCTTTGCTTTCCTTC

size: few
D: .
V: TRBV28
J: TRBJ1-1
CDR3: CASSPRQVHMNTEAFF
DNA: TGTGCCAGCAGTCCCCGACAGGTTCACATGAACACTGAAGCTTTCTTT

size: .
D: .
V: TRBV5-6
J: TRBJ2-7
CDR3: CASSLSGYEQYF
DNA: TGTGCCAGCAGCTTGTCAGGCTACGAGCAGTACTTC

size: .
D: .
V: TRBV5-6
J: TRBJ1-1
CDR3: CASSVGDFRNTEAFF
DNA: TGTGCCAGCAGCGTAGGGGACTTTAGGAACACTGAAGCTTTCTTT

size: .
D: TRBD1
V: TRBV19
J: TRBJ1-4
CDR3: CASSRAGTGPSRGEKLFF
DNA: TGTGCCAGTAGTAGGGCCGGGACAGGACCTTCACGGGGTGAAAAACTGTTTTTT

size: .
D: .
V: TRBV9
J: TRBJ1-2
CDR3: CASSVAEVSWQGGYGYTF
DNA: TGTGCCAGCAGCGTAGCTGAAGTGTCCTGGCAGGGCGGCTATGGCTACACCTTC

size: .
D: .
V: TRBV5-4
J: TRBJ2-7
CDR3: CASSHGFGYEQYF
DNA: TGTGCCAGCAGTCATGGTTTCGGCTACGAGCAGTACTTC

size: .
D: .
V: TRBV5-1
J: TRBJ2-3
CDR3: CASSLDLGKGTDTQYF
DNA: TGCGCCAGCAGCTTGGATCTAGGGAAGGGCACAGATACGCAGTATTTT

size: .
D: .
V: TRBV10-1
J: TRBJ2-7
CDR3: CASSDSDGYEQYF
DNA: TGCGCCAGCAGTGATAGTGACGGCTACGAGCAGTACTTC

size: .
D: .
V: TRBV28
J: TRBJ2-3
CDR3: CASGPTDTQYF
DNA: TGTGCCAGCGGGCCCACAGATACGCAGTATTTT

size: few
D: TRBD2
V: TRBV27
J: TRBJ2-1
CDR3: CASSRLAGVSGNEQFF
DNA: TGTGCCAGCAGTCGACTAGCGGGAGTCTCGGGCAATGAGCAGTTCTTC

size: .
D: .
V: TRBV6-5
J: TRBJ2-2
CDR3: CASSYSFFSGELFF
DNA: TGTGCCAGCAGTTACAGTTTTTTCTCCGGGGAGCTGTTTTTT

size: .
D: TRBD2
V: TRBV27
J: TRBJ2-7
CDR3: CASRGGGYEQYF
DNA: TGTGCCAGCCGGGGCGGGGGCTACGAGCAGTACTTC

size: .
D: .
V: TRBV29-1
J: TRBJ1-3
CDR3: CSVLQGNTIYF
DNA: TGCAGCGTTCTACAGGGAAACACCATATATTTT

size: .
D: .
V: TRBV5-1
J: TRBJ1-2
CDR3: CASSLGRSAYGYTF
DNA: TGCGCCAGCAGCTTGGGCAGGAGTGCCTATGGCTACACCTTC

size: .
D: .
V: TRBV6-5
J: TRBJ1-5
CDR3: CASSYSTEANQPQHF
DNA: TGTGCCAGCAGTTACTCAACAGAGGCCAATCAGCCCCAGCATTTT

size: .
D: .
V: TRBV11-2
J: TRBJ1-5
CDR3: CASRSSFCPLDQPQHF
DNA: TGTGCCAGCAGGAGTAGCTTTTGCCCCCTAGATCAGCCCCAGCATTTT

size: .
D: TRBD1
V: TRBV6-5
J: TRBJ1-6
CDR3: CASSKGARNSPLHF
DNA: TGTGCCAGCAGTAAGGGGGCGCGGAATTCACCCCTCCACTTT